The sequence of this TCR beta chain was determined in a study of cytomegalovirus exposure and HLA in healthy donors. Vbeta (60) and Jbeta (13) primers were used in the PCR. TCRdb's table, derived via immunoSEQ multiplex PCR, lists solely in-frame clones and lacks some. The sample shows about 100,000 clones, around 80% of them seen only once. Sequencing was carried out using PBMCs. This TCR was recovered from a woman in her sixties in good health and CMV-seronegative.

The CDR3 region is CSTRTGGTDTQYF. In DNA form, the CDR3 reads TGCAGCACCAGGACAGGGGGTACAGATACGCAGTATTTT. The chain uses TRBV29-1 and TRBJ2-3; 10 nucleotides line up with TRBD1. J lost 3 bases, V lost 8 bases, and 5 bases had no gene match. This CDR3 comprises 13 residues. Germline V gene sequence: CDR1 SQVTM, CDR2 ANQGSEA.